This T cell receptor beta chain was recorded in a study of control samples from healthy donors and cancer patients. Profiled with immunoSEQ multiplex PCR; TCRdb holds only in-frame clones, not every one. The top ten hold more than 6% of the sample, which has roughly 450,000 clones, 80% to 95% seen once. The CDR3 extends over 14 amino acids. Germline V gene data show CDR1 as MDHEN and CDR2 as SYDVKM. V lost 6 bases and J lost 0; bases outside the gene matches: 2. The sample was PBMCs. This clonotype originated in a man aged 40-50 years with head and neck cancer. This chain joins TRBV28 and TRBJ1-3; 7 bases line up with TRBD1. The CDR3 reads CASRWTGSGNTIYF. The CDR3 DNA reads TGTGCCAGCAGATGGACAGGCTCTGGAAACACCATATATTTT.